Listed here are 20 T cell receptor beta chains from one sample, sequenced in a study of blood T cells in healthy people across ages. Sample-barcoded 5' priming and a J-beta primer mix drove a second PCR of about 6 to 11 cycles. From the 5' RACE reads, TCRdb called clonotypes with MiXCR, one entry per CDR3 protein. The sample contains about 650,000 distinct CDR3 sequences, around 32% of which appear only once. What was sequenced was blood. These receptors were taken from a woman older than 75 in good health.

This clonotype was detected a few times. A much more abundant neighbour one base away suggests this may be a read error. The chain combines TRBV28 with TRBJ2-1; perhaps TRBD2 as D (6 bases). The tail of the sequence fits TRBJ2-7 better, so the J call may be wrong. The CDR3 spans 15 residues. The germline CDR1 and CDR2 sequences are MDHEN and SYDVKM. The CDR3 protein is CASTRGAGSYNEQYF. CDR3 DNA: TGTGCCAGCACCCGAGGGGCGGGGTCCTACAATGAGCAGTACTTC.

This clonotype was observed a handful of times. V and J are TRBV7-8 and TRBJ2-5; 7 bases map to TRBD2. V was pared by 11 bases and J by 4 bases, with 7 bases of the junction left unmatched. This CDR3 region has 12 residues. Germline CDR1 and CDR2: SGHVS and FQNEAQ. The DNA for the CDR3 is TGTGCCGCCGCGGGGGACTTAGAGACCCAGTACTTC. As protein: CAAAGDLETQYF.

This clonotype was seen many times. The V gene is TRBV20-1, the J gene TRBJ2-1; 8 bases fit TRBD1. Germline V CDR1 and CDR2: DFQATT, SNEGSKA (reference sequence). V lost 5 bases to trimming and J lost 6 bases; unmatched junction nucleotides: 6. The CDR3 covers 13 residues. This CDR3 is CSARQTGVNEQFF. The DNA for the CDR3 is TGCAGTGCTCGACAGACAGGGGTCAATGAGCAGTTCTTC.

There are a few counts of this clonotype. A much larger clone sits a single nucleotide away, making a read error possible. This chain links TRBV6-2 or TRBV6-3 with TRBJ1-2; 7 nucleotides match TRBD1. This CDR3 has 13 amino acids. Looked up from germline, CDR1 is MNHEY and CDR2 is SVGEGT. The CDR3 loop is CAGSPTGQDGYTF. For the CDR3, the DNA is TGTGCCGGCAGTCCGACAGGGCAGGATGGCTACACCTTC.

This clonotype was observed once. V and J are TRBV4-2 and TRBJ2-7, with 12 bases fitting TRBD1. From germline, CDR1 is LGHNA and CDR2 YNFKEQ. The V and J ends lost 4 bases and 1 base, in that order; junction bases with no gene match: 5. CDR3 length equals 16 residues. CDR3 loop: CASSLGDRGRSYEQYF. The CDR3 DNA reads TGTGCCAGCAGCCTTGGGGACAGGGGGCGTTCCTACGAGCAGTACTTC.

This clonotype was found a few times. V gene TRBV11-2 combines with J gene TRBJ2-5, with a possible D match to TRBD2 (6 bases). The assigned J gene may be wrong: the sequence end matches TRBJ2-7 better. CDR1 SGHAT and CDR2 FQNNGV come from the germline V gene. This CDR3 region has 14 residues. The CDR3 DNA reads as TGTGCCAGCAGCTTAGTCGGGGGTCAAAACGAGCAGTACTTC. Its protein is CASSLVGGQNEQYF.

The chain carries TRBV20-1 and TRBJ1-2; 7 bases are shared with TRBD1. CDR1 is DFQATT and CDR2 is SNEGSKA in the germline V gene (reference sequence). The CDR3 is 15 amino acids. Losses at the gene ends were 7 bases for V and 3 bases for J; bases not matched to a gene: 14. The CDR3 reads CSGARVGQRDYGYTF. The CDR3 bases are TGCAGTGGAGCTAGGGTGGGACAGCGGGACTATGGCTACACCTTC.

This clonotype was seen more than once but under ten times. V and J are TRBV6-2 or TRBV6-3 and TRBJ2-2, with 7 bases lining up with TRBD1. V was pared by 7 bases and J by 0 bases, with 5 bases of the junction left unmatched. This CDR3 has 15 residues. Germline lookup yields CDR1 MNHEY and CDR2 SVGEGT. CDR3 DNA sequence: TGTGCCAGCACCCCACAGGGGACGAACACCGGGGAGCTGTTTTTT. It specifies CASTPQGTNTGELFF.

This clonotype was detected many times. The chain employs TRBV20-1 and TRBJ2-1; 11 positions agree with TRBD2. Unmatched junction bases numbered 10, after V lost 6 bases and J lost 6 bases. CDR3 size: 15 residues. The germline V gene encodes CDR1 DFQATT and CDR2 SNEGSKA (reference sequence). The CDR3 reads CSADRVAGGRNEQFF. CDR3 coding DNA: TGCAGTGCCGATCGTGTAGCGGGGGGGCGCAATGAGCAGTTCTTC.

This clonotype was counted a few times. The CDR3 region has the DNA TGCAGTGCTATTCGCACAGATACGCAGTATTTT. Translated, it gives CSAIRTDTQYF. This rearrangement joins TRBV20-1 to TRBJ2-3, with D uncertain. There are 11 residues in the CDR3. Germline V CDR1 and CDR2: DFQATT, SNEGSKA (reference sequence). With 4 bases removed from V and 1 base from J, the gap between germline ends came to 3 bases.

The rearrangement joins TRBV4-2 to TRBJ1-2; D not resolved. Germline-derived CDR1 and CDR2 are LGHNA and YNFKEQ. V lost 1 base and J 8 bases, leaving 14 bases between the germline ends. The CDR3 spans 14 residues. CDR3 DNA sequence: TGTGCCAGCAGCCAAGTCTCGATGGTTGACGGCTACACCTTC. Translating it yields CASSQVSMVDGYTF.

This clonotype was detected many times. The chain has TRBV5-1 and TRBJ2-3; D gene ambiguous. Germline V gene data show CDR1 as SGHRS and CDR2 as YFSETQ. The CDR3 totals 12 residues. Trimming shortened V by 5 bases and J by 5 bases, and 9 bases separated the two germline ends. The CDR3, as DNA: TGCGCCAGCAGGGGGTATGGAGATACGCAGTATTTT. It yields the protein CASRGYGDTQYF.

The V gene is TRBV27, the J gene TRBJ1-5; D uncertain. The V and J ends lost 0 bases and 1 base respectively, with 19 bases between them. The CDR3 extends over 19 amino acids. Germline loops: CDR1 MNHEY, CDR2 SMNVEV (reference sequence). The CDR3 nucleotides are TGTGCCAGCAGTTTATCAGGGCCGGGGTTGGATATAAGCAATCAGCCCCAGCATTTT. Its protein product is CASSLSGPGLDISNQPQHF.

Regarding this clonotype: Sequence at one end of the junction differs from germline and may be a read error. The V gene is TRBV7-2, the J gene TRBJ1-5, with D unclear. The germline CDR1 and CDR2 sequences are SGHTA and FQGNSA. This CDR3 contains 14 residues. CDR3 loop: CANSFGQSNQPQHF. The CDR3 DNA follows: TGTGCCAACAGCTTCGGCCAAAGCAATCAGCCCCAGCATTTT.

This clonotype was counted at least ten times. CDR3 sequence reads: CASSFYRGVDFEQFF. In nucleotides, the CDR3 is TGCGCCAGCAGCTTTTACAGGGGCGTCGATTTTGAGCAGTTCTTC. V and J are TRBV5-1 and TRBJ2-1, with 7 bases lining up with TRBD1. The ends lost 2 bases at V and 9 bases at J; junction bases unmatched: 11. The CDR3 totals 15 residues. The germline V gene has CDR1 SGHRS and CDR2 YFSETQ.

This clonotype was seen repeatedly, ten times or more. The chain couples TRBV21-1 to TRBJ1-2. TRBV21-1 is a pseudogene locus. CDR3 length: 14 amino acids. CDR3 sequence reads: CASSKVNLSYGYTF. The CDR3 bases are TGTGCCAGCAGCAAAGTAAATCTTTCCTATGGCTACACCTTC.

In this sample, this clonotype turned up a few times. V usage is TRBV5-5 and J usage is TRBJ2-7, with D perhaps being TRBD1 or TRBD2 (5 bases each). V lost 3 bases, J lost 3 bases, and 13 bases lay in between. The length of the CDR3 is 14 residues. Germline loops: CDR1 SGHKS, CDR2 YYEKEE (reference sequence). CDR3 loop: CASSWGGLGYEQYF. The CDR3 DNA follows: TGTGCCAGCAGCTGGGGCGGGCTAGGCTACGAGCAGTACTTC.

This clonotype came up many times. The genes are TRBV24-1 and TRBJ1-1, with 8 bases aligning to TRBD1. Per the germline V gene, CDR1 is KGHDR and CDR2 is SFDVKD. V lost 7 bases, J lost 5 bases, and 5 bases stayed unmatched. The CDR3 runs to 13 residues. The chain's CDR3 is CATRLTGETEAFF. CDR3 DNA sequence: TGTGCCACCAGGTTGACAGGGGAAACTGAAGCTTTCTTT.

The CDR3: CASSYGQHVPGELFF. The CDR3 coding sequence is TGTGCCAGCAGCTACGGGCAACACGTCCCCGGGGAGCTGTTTTTT. The chain has TRBV5-4 and TRBJ2-2, with unresolved D. CDR3 length: 15 amino acids. Trimming cost V 3 bases and J 6 bases, with 15 bases left between them. Germline lookup yields CDR1 SGHNT and CDR2 YYREEE (reference sequence).

A remark on this clonotype: A much bigger clone sits one base away, suggesting this may be a read error. Since no conserved phenylalanine or tryptophan closes the CDR3, a read error is the likely cause. J is TRBJ2-5 and V is TRBV2; D is unclear. The CDR3 covers 12 residues. From germline, CDR1 is SNHLY and CDR2 FYNNEI. Trimming stripped 9 bases from V and 2 bases from J, with 10 bases between. CDR3 sequence: CASEREQETQYL. The CDR3 DNA is TGTGCCAGTGAAAGGGAACAAGAGACCCAGTACCTC.